Listed below are T cell receptor beta chains from one sample, sequenced in a study of read filtering for tumor transcriptome and immune sequencing. TCRdb re-called the reads with MiXCR, one entry per CDR3 protein. The data contain more than 30,000 distinct CDR3 sequences, approximately 18% of them singletons. Sequenced sample: a population of CD138-negative cells sorted from bone marrow. The receptors were gathered from a donor aged 40 or over with multiple myeloma. Each CDR3 is given with its conserved first and last residue. The order of the fields is V gene, clone size, J gene, D gene, CDR3 protein, CDR3 DNA. D genes are given only for firm matches. The listing skips clone size in some rows; elsewhere it reads once, few, many or a size class.

>TRBV4-1|many|TRBJ1-5|.
CASSQGWGNQPQHF
TGCGCCAGCAGCCAAGGGTGGGGCAATCAGCCCCAGCATTTT
>TRBV10-3|many|TRBJ2-5|TRBD2
CAISERTLAGLRTMKETQYF
TGTGCCATCAGTGAGCGGACTCTAGCGGGCCTTCGGACCATGAAAGAGACCCAGTACTTC
>TRBV27|many|TRBJ2-5|.
CASSIGVGSLETQYF
TGTGCCAGCTCTATAGGGGTGGGGTCGTTGGAGACCCAGTACTTC
>TRBV9|many|TRBJ2-3|TRBD2
CASSSYGGATDTQYF
TGTGCCAGCAGCTCCTACGGGGGGGCCACAGATACGCAGTATTTT
>TRBV6-5|many|TRBJ2-1|TRBD1
CASSYFSGTGNEQFF
TGTGCCAGCAGTTACTTCTCCGGGACAGGGAATGAGCAGTTCTTC
>TRBV20-1|many|TRBJ2-1|.
CSADTDSYNEQFF
TGCAGTGCCGACACGGATTCCTACAATGAGCAGTTCTTC
>TRBV6-2/TRBV6-3|many|TRBJ2-1|.
CASSYWGPKYNEQFF
TGTGCCAGCAGTTACTGGGGGCCCAAATACAATGAGCAGTTCTTC
>TRBV20-1|.|TRBJ2-7|.
CSAASWGVGEQYF
TGCAGTGCTGCGAGCTGGGGTGTGGGCGAGCAGTACTTC
>TRBV5-4|many|TRBJ2-3|TRBD2
CASRRGTASTDTQYF
TGTGCCAGCAGGCGGGGGACGGCTAGCACAGATACGCAGTATTTT
>TRBV3-1|few|TRBJ2-7|.
CASSRRLQGEEQYF
TGTGCCAGCAGCCGCCGTCTTCAGGGCGAGGAGCAGTACTTC
>TRBV24-1|few|TRBJ2-3|TRBD2
CATSGASGFTDTQYF
TGTGCCACCAGTGGGGCTAGCGGATTCACAGATACGCAGTATTTT
>TRBV11-2|many|TRBJ1-4|.
CASRPTRGLRANEKLFF
TGTGCCAGCAGGCCTACGCGGGGGCTTCGGGCTAATGAAAAACTGTTTTTT
>TRBV10-3|many|TRBJ1-1|.
CASGTVGDTEAFF
TGTGCCAGTGGGACGGTGGGTGACACTGAAGCTTTCTTT
>TRBV2|many|TRBJ2-5|TRBD1
CASSRDSEETQYF
TGTGCCAGCAGTAGGGACAGCGAAGAGACCCAGTACTTC
>TRBV4-2|many|TRBJ2-4|.
CASSQEARGTKNIQYF
TGTGCCAGCAGCCAAGAGGCCCGAGGAACCAAAAACATTCAGTACTTC
>TRBV7-8|many|TRBJ2-1|.
CASSTHNEQFF
TGTGCCAGCAGCACGCACAATGAGCAGTTCTTC
>TRBV7-8|.|TRBJ2-7|.
CAGTAAPGEQYF
TGTGCCGGCACCGCAGCCCCGGGCGAGCAGTACTTC
>TRBV9|many|TRBJ1-5|.
CASSARLDQPQHF
TGTGCCAGCAGCGCACGTTTGGATCAGCCCCAGCATTTT
>TRBV24-1|many|TRBJ2-1|.
CATSDTGTEDDNEQFF
TGTGCCACCAGTGATACCGGGACGGAGGACGACAATGAGCAGTTCTTC
>TRBV6-5|many|TRBJ2-6|.
CASSYSNGAGANVLTF
TGTGCCAGCAGTTACTCGAATGGGGCTGGGGCCAACGTCCTGACTTTC
>TRBV6-5|many|TRBJ2-7|TRBD1
CASQGAYEQYF
TGTGCCAGCCAGGGGGCCTACGAGCAGTACTTC
>TRBV30|few|TRBJ2-5|.
CAWSAQETQYF
TGTGCCTGGAGCGCACAAGAGACCCAGTACTTC
>TRBV24-1|many|TRBJ2-3|TRBD2
CATGGSGAPTDTQYF
TGTGCCACCGGAGGGAGCGGGGCCCCCACAGATACGCAGTATTTT
>TRBV6-5|many|TRBJ1-1|.
CASTIGAGPYTEAFF
TGTGCCAGCACTATAGGAGCAGGCCCTTACACTGAAGCTTTCTTT
>TRBV20-1|few|TRBJ1-1|.
CSVRKLDVGTEAFF
TGCAGTGTCAGGAAACTAGATGTTGGTACTGAAGCTTTCTTT
>TRBV7-2|many|TRBJ2-1|.
CAPVAYNEQFF
TGTGCCCCGGTAGCTTACAATGAGCAGTTCTTC
>TRBV7-2|medium-sized|TRBJ2-3|.
CASSLGDLSTDTQYF
TGTGCCAGCAGCTTAGGAGACCTGAGCACAGATACGCAGTATTTT
>TRBV2|many|TRBJ2-3|.
CASSESTDTQYF
TGTGCCAGCAGTGAGAGCACAGATACGCAGTATTTT
>TRBV20-1|few|TRBJ2-1|TRBD2
CSVGGYNEQFF
TGCAGTGTCGGGGGGTACAATGAGCAGTTCTTC
>TRBV6-2/TRBV6-3|many|TRBJ2-2|TRBD2
CASPLGGLGNTGELFF
TGTGCCAGCCCTTTAGGGGGACTAGGGAACACCGGGGAGCTGTTTTTT
>TRBV6-5|.|TRBJ2-7|.
CASGRGGYFYEQYF
TGTGCCAGTGGAAGAGGGGGGTACTTCTACGAGCAGTACTTC
>TRBV4-2|many|TRBJ2-1|TRBD2
CASSQRGLADNYNEQFF
TGTGCCAGCAGCCAGAGGGGACTAGCGGACAACTACAATGAGCAGTTCTTC
>TRBV4-1|few|TRBJ1-5|TRBD1
CASSQGQGAHQPQHF
TGCGCCAGCAGCCAAGGACAGGGGGCCCATCAGCCCCAGCATTTT
>TRBV7-9|many|TRBJ1-5|TRBD1
CASSLGGGDQPQHF
TGTGCCAGCAGCTTAGGAGGGGGCGATCAGCCCCAGCATTTT
>TRBV6-2/TRBV6-3|many|TRBJ2-5|TRBD2
CASSYGVAGGLWQETQYF
TGTGCCAGCAGTTACGGGGTAGCGGGGGGGCTGTGGCAAGAGACCCAGTACTTC
>TRBV5-1|many|TRBJ2-3|.
CASSLGQNTDTQYF
TGCGCCAGCAGCTTGGGACAGAACACAGATACGCAGTATTTT
>TRBV6-2/TRBV6-3|few|TRBJ2-1|TRBD1
CASSLKTSNRGTDNEQFF
TGTGCCAGCAGCTTAAAAACGTCTAACAGGGGGACGGACAATGAGCAGTTCTTC
>TRBV12-3/TRBV12-4|many|TRBJ1-4|.
CASSYQRDEKLFF
TGTGCCAGCAGTTATCAGAGAGATGAAAAACTGTTTTTT
>TRBV4-1|medium-sized|TRBJ1-1|.
CASSQITGLAEAFF
TGCGCCAGCAGCCAAATCACAGGGCTGGCTGAAGCTTTCTTT
>TRBV6-5|many|TRBJ2-7|TRBD1
CAAREQGASEQYF
TGTGCCGCAAGGGAACAGGGGGCGAGTGAGCAGTACTTC
>TRBV2|many|TRBJ2-3|TRBD2
CASRRDLAGRQYF
TGTGCCAGCAGAAGGGATCTAGCGGGGCGGCAGTATTTT
>TRBV20-1|many|TRBJ2-5|TRBD2
CSAAGERESETQYF
TGCAGTGCAGCCGGGGAGCGGGAGAGCGAGACCCAGTACTTC
>TRBV10-1|.|TRBJ2-7|.
CASSLGGSHYEQYF
TGCGCCAGCAGCTTAGGGGGTTCCCACTACGAGCAGTACTTC
>TRBV7-9|many|TRBJ2-7|.
CASSRAGGRGTYEQYF
TGTGCCAGCAGTCGGGCAGGAGGTCGGGGAACCTACGAGCAGTACTTC
>TRBV7-9|few|TRBJ1-2|.
CASSHMDKDYGYTF
TGTGCCAGCAGCCACATGGACAAAGACTATGGCTACACCTTC
>TRBV5-6|many|TRBJ2-7|TRBD1
CASRWRQGSGPYEQYF
TGTGCCAGCAGATGGAGACAGGGTTCCGGCCCCTACGAGCAGTACTTC
>TRBV20-1|.|TRBJ2-7|.
CSARDPGNLLYEQYF
TGCAGTGCTAGAGATCCGGGAAACCTCCTCTACGAGCAGTACTTC
>TRBV5-1|few|TRBJ1-2|.
CASSLGRVNYGYTF
TGCGCCAGCAGCCTGGGGCGTGTGAACTATGGCTACACCTTC
>TRBV10-1|many|TRBJ2-3|.
CASSEKRWTDTQYF
TGCGCCAGCAGTGAGAAACGGTGGACAGATACGCAGTATTTT
>TRBV30|many|TRBJ2-1|.
CAWEDYNEQFF
TGTGCCTGGGAGGATTACAATGAGCAGTTCTTC
>TRBV13|once|TRBJ1-4|.
CASSGHPCQKLFF
TGTGCCAGCAGTGGACATCCATGTCAAAAACTGTTTTTT
>TRBV6-4|few|TRBJ2-1|TRBD2
CASSEMGLAGGDNEQFF
TGTGCCAGCAGTGAAATGGGACTAGCGGGAGGCGACAATGAGCAGTTCTTC
>TRBV20-1|.|TRBJ2-1|.
CSARRDSITNEQFF
TGCAGTGCTCGCCGGGATTCCATCACCAATGAGCAGTTCTTC
>TRBV28|many|TRBJ2-7|.
CATQGDRTDYEQYF
TGTGCCACCCAAGGAGACCGAACGGACTACGAGCAGTACTTC